Listed below are T cell receptor beta chains from one sample, sequenced in a study of blood T cell repertoires in COVID-19. Profiling relied on immunoSEQ multiplex PCR, and the TCRdb table lists in-frame clones only, not all of them. This table holds a few hundred thousand clones, approximately 84% found once. The specimen sequenced was peripheral blood. These receptors were collected from a man aged 45-65 years who had recovered from COVID-19. The CDR3 runs from the conserved cysteine through the conserved F or W. The order of the fields is clone size, V gene, D gene, J gene, CDR3 protein, CDR3 DNA. A D gene is named only where the DNA matches it firmly. Size is omitted from some rows. Given values are once, few, many or a class for expanded clones.

clone size: .
V gene: TRBV30
D gene: .
J gene: TRBJ2-1
CDR3 protein: CAWSSMAGSDEQFF
CDR3 DNA: TGTGCCTGGAGTAGTATGGCGGGATCGGATGAGCAGTTCTTC

clone size: .
V gene: TRBV6-5
D gene: TRBD1
J gene: TRBJ1-1
CDR3 protein: CASSKQGTEAFF
CDR3 DNA: TGTGCCAGCAGTAAACAGGGGACTGAAGCTTTCTTT

clone size: .
V gene: TRBV29-1
D gene: .
J gene: TRBJ1-1
CDR3 protein: CTVGDIPEAFF
CDR3 DNA: TGCACCGTGGGTGACATCCCTGAAGCTTTCTTT

clone size: .
V gene: TRBV13
D gene: TRBD2
J gene: TRBJ2-7
CDR3 protein: CASSLSSYTGRGAYEQYF
CDR3 DNA: TGTGCCAGCAGCTTATCCTCGTACACAGGGCGGGGGGCCTACGAGCAGTACTTC

clone size: .
V gene: TRBV10-1
D gene: TRBD2
J gene: TRBJ2-1
CDR3 protein: CASSTGTSGDNEQFF
CDR3 DNA: TGCGCCAGCAGTACTGGGACTAGCGGAGACAATGAGCAGTTCTTC

clone size: .
V gene: TRBV5-1
D gene: .
J gene: TRBJ2-1
CDR3 protein: CASSGLSVQNEQFF
CDR3 DNA: TGCGCCAGCAGCGGGCTATCCGTCCAGAATGAGCAGTTCTTC

clone size: few
V gene: TRBV5-1
D gene: TRBD1
J gene: TRBJ1-1
CDR3 protein: CASSSQPGQGVNTEAFF
CDR3 DNA: TGCGCCAGCAGCTCCCAACCCGGACAGGGGGTGAACACTGAAGCTTTCTTT

clone size: .
V gene: TRBV9
D gene: TRBD1
J gene: TRBJ1-2
CDR3 protein: CASSGTGLDYGYTF
CDR3 DNA: TGTGCCAGCAGTGGGACAGGGCTCGACTATGGCTACACCTTC

clone size: .
V gene: TRBV9
D gene: .
J gene: TRBJ2-2
CDR3 protein: CASSVEDRRTGELFF
CDR3 DNA: TGTGCCAGCAGCGTAGAGGACAGAAGAACCGGGGAGCTGTTTTTT

clone size: .
V gene: TRBV6-4
D gene: TRBD1
J gene: TRBJ1-2
CDR3 protein: CASRPDRGLGGYTF
CDR3 DNA: TGTGCCAGCAGACCAGACAGGGGTTTGGGGGGCTACACCTTC

clone size: .
V gene: TRBV7-9
D gene: TRBD2
J gene: TRBJ2-1
CDR3 protein: CASSFSETSGSRGQFF
CDR3 DNA: TGTGCCAGCAGCTTTAGTGAGACTAGCGGGAGCCGAGGGCAGTTCTTC

clone size: once
V gene: TRBV2
D gene: TRBD2
J gene: TRBJ2-7
CDR3 protein: CASSRLAGVHEQYF
CDR3 DNA: TGTGCCAGCAGTAGACTAGCGGGAGTTCACGAGCAGTACTTC

clone size: .
V gene: TRBV10-3
D gene: .
J gene: TRBJ2-7
CDR3 protein: CAISGSVTSYEQYF
CDR3 DNA: TGTGCCATCAGTGGGAGCGTCACCTCCTACGAGCAGTACTTC

clone size: .
V gene: TRBV4-1
D gene: .
J gene: TRBJ1-5
CDR3 protein: CASSQDGGGGEYGNQPQHF
CDR3 DNA: TGCGCCAGCAGCCAAGATGGGGGTGGGGGGGAGTACGGCAATCAGCCCCAGCATTTT

clone size: .
V gene: TRBV19
D gene: TRBD2
J gene: TRBJ2-3
CDR3 protein: CASRGLAPSTDTQYF
CDR3 DNA: TGTGCCAGTAGAGGACTAGCCCCTAGCACAGATACGCAGTATTTT

clone size: .
V gene: TRBV7-9
D gene: TRBD1
J gene: TRBJ2-7
CDR3 protein: CASSRPDRGLSYEQYF
CDR3 DNA: TGTGCCAGCAGCCGCCCCGACAGGGGGCTTTCCTACGAGCAGTACTTC

clone size: once
V gene: TRBV7-2
D gene: TRBD2
J gene: TRBJ2-2
CDR3 protein: CASRRLAPTGELFF
CDR3 DNA: TGTGCCAGCAGAAGACTAGCCCCCACCGGGGAGCTGTTTTTT

clone size: .
V gene: TRBV11-2
D gene: TRBD2
J gene: TRBJ2-7
CDR3 protein: CASSLVRTRGRAREQYF
CDR3 DNA: TGTGCCAGCAGCTTAGTGCGGACCCGAGGGAGGGCCCGAGAGCAGTACTTC

clone size: .
V gene: TRBV3-1/TRBV3-2
D gene: TRBD2
J gene: TRBJ2-1
CDR3 protein: CASSQGGTSGRGNNEQFF
CDR3 DNA: TGTGCCAGCAGCCAAGGTGGGACTAGCGGGAGAGGAAACAATGAGCAGTTCTTC

clone size: few
V gene: TRBV11-2
D gene: .
J gene: TRBJ2-5
CDR3 protein: CASSWAETQYF
CDR3 DNA: TGTGCCAGCAGCTGGGCCGAGACCCAGTACTTC

clone size: .
V gene: TRBV12-3/TRBV12-4
D gene: .
J gene: TRBJ2-1
CDR3 protein: CASSFPNNEQFF
CDR3 DNA: TGTGCCAGCAGTTTCCCCAACAATGAGCAGTTCTTC

clone size: .
V gene: TRBV18
D gene: .
J gene: TRBJ2-5
CDR3 protein: CASSQSIGGSETQYF
CDR3 DNA: TGTGCCAGCTCACAATCCATTGGGGGGTCGGAGACCCAGTACTTC

clone size: few
V gene: TRBV7-9
D gene: .
J gene: TRBJ1-5
CDR3 protein: CASSLQGNQPQHF
CDR3 DNA: TGTGCCAGCAGCTTACAGGGGAATCAGCCCCAGCATTTT

clone size: .
V gene: TRBV27
D gene: .
J gene: TRBJ2-1
CDR3 protein: CASQPLVTSYNEQFF
CDR3 DNA: TGTGCCTCCCAACCACTAGTCACGTCCTACAATGAGCAGTTCTTC

clone size: .
V gene: TRBV19
D gene: TRBD2
J gene: TRBJ2-7
CDR3 protein: CASSILESSGRAHEQYF
CDR3 DNA: TGTGCCAGTAGTATCCTCGAGAGTAGCGGGAGGGCCCACGAGCAGTACTTC

clone size: .
V gene: TRBV5-1
D gene: .
J gene: TRBJ1-6
CDR3 protein: CASSLAGSGSSYNSPLHF
CDR3 DNA: TGCGCCAGCAGCTTGGCTGGTTCAGGAAGCTCCTATAATTCACCCCTCCACTTT

clone size: .
V gene: TRBV2
D gene: TRBD1
J gene: TRBJ2-7
CDR3 protein: CASSWDRAYEQYF
CDR3 DNA: TGTGCCAGCAGCTGGGACAGGGCCTACGAGCAGTACTTC

clone size: .
V gene: TRBV5-4
D gene: .
J gene: TRBJ1-1
CDR3 protein: CASSWAGSETEAFF
CDR3 DNA: TGTGCCAGCAGCTGGGCGGGGAGTGAAACTGAAGCTTTCTTT

clone size: .
V gene: TRBV28
D gene: TRBD2
J gene: TRBJ2-3
CDR3 protein: CASTRTSGFSTDTQYF
CDR3 DNA: TGTGCCAGCACCCGGACTAGCGGTTTTAGCACAGATACGCAGTATTTT

clone size: .
V gene: TRBV30
D gene: TRBD1
J gene: TRBJ1-2
CDR3 protein: CAWSSSGTGSDYGYTF
CDR3 DNA: TGTGCCTGGAGCTCGTCCGGGACAGGAAGCGACTATGGCTACACCTTC

clone size: .
V gene: TRBV15
D gene: .
J gene: TRBJ2-7
CDR3 protein: CATSRESGVSSYEQYF
CDR3 DNA: TGTGCCACCAGCAGAGAATCTGGAGTTAGCTCCTACGAGCAGTACTTC

clone size: .
V gene: TRBV7-9
D gene: .
J gene: TRBJ1-5
CDR3 protein: CASSFAGMNQPQHF
CDR3 DNA: TGTGCCAGCAGCTTTGCGGGTATGAACCAGCCCCAGCATTTT

clone size: few
V gene: TRBV4-2
D gene: .
J gene: TRBJ2-7
CDR3 protein: CASSPGITVYEQYF
CDR3 DNA: TGTGCCAGCAGCCCCGGGATTACAGTCTACGAGCAGTACTTC

clone size: .
V gene: TRBV2
D gene: .
J gene: TRBJ2-4
CDR3 protein: CASKRLLAKNIQYF
CDR3 DNA: TGTGCCAGCAAGAGACTGCTAGCCAAAAACATTCAGTACTTC

clone size: .
V gene: TRBV7-9
D gene: .
J gene: TRBJ2-5
CDR3 protein: CASSLGRRGTQETQYF
CDR3 DNA: TGTGCCAGCAGCTTAGGTCGCAGGGGGACTCAAGAGACCCAGTACTTC

clone size: .
V gene: TRBV28
D gene: .
J gene: TRBJ2-3
CDR3 protein: CASSPTYDTQYF
CDR3 DNA: TGTGCCAGCAGCCCCACATACGATACGCAGTATTTT

clone size: .
V gene: TRBV7-6
D gene: .
J gene: TRBJ2-1
CDR3 protein: CASSLQQSSSYNEQFF
CDR3 DNA: TGTGCCAGCAGCTTACAACAGTCGAGCTCCTACAATGAGCAGTTCTTC

clone size: .
V gene: TRBV6-5
D gene: .
J gene: TRBJ1-1
CDR3 protein: CASSYSAVKRGEAFF
CDR3 DNA: TGTGCCAGCAGTTACTCGGCAGTGAAGAGGGGGGAAGCTTTCTTT

clone size: .
V gene: TRBV10-1
D gene: .
J gene: TRBJ1-5
CDR3 protein: CASSEYGRQGGNQPQHF
CDR3 DNA: TGCGCCAGCAGTGAGTATGGGCGCCAAGGCGGCAATCAGCCCCAGCATTTT

clone size: .
V gene: TRBV6-5
D gene: TRBD1
J gene: TRBJ2-7
CDR3 protein: CASKDRGHEQYF
CDR3 DNA: TGTGCCAGCAAGGACAGGGGACACGAGCAGTACTTC